Each of the 23 T cell receptor beta chains below was sequenced from the same sample in a study of cytomegalovirus exposure and HLA in healthy donors. Primers: 60 Vbeta forward and 13 Jbeta reverse. Only in-frame clones appear in the TCRdb table, and some are missing; sequencing was by immunoSEQ multiplex PCR. The data show around 93,000 clones, under 85% seen once. The sequenced sample was PBMCs. These receptors all stem from a middle-aged woman in good health and CMV-seronegative.

This chain connects TRBV5-6 to TRBJ2-7; 10 positions match TRBD1. The CDR3 is 14 residues long. Germline V lookup: CDR1 SGHDT, CDR2 YYEEEE. V shed 4 bases, J shed 6 bases, and the junction held 7 bases outside the gene matches. CDR3 residues: CASSPGQGRSEQYF. Written as DNA, the CDR3 is TGTGCCAGCAGCCCGGGACAGGGGCGATCCGAGCAGTACTTC.

This rearrangement joins TRBV5-1 to TRBJ1-1; D not resolved. CDR1 and CDR2 (germline): SGHRS, YFSETQ. The CDR3 extends over 14 amino acids. Trimming cost V 1 base and J 1 base, with 8 bases left between them. CDR3 nucleotide sequence: TGCGCCAGCAGCTTGAATGGGCCGAACACTGAAGCTTTCTTT. Its translation is CASSLNGPNTEAFF.

The rearrangement links TRBV2 to TRBJ2-3; TRBD1 matches 10 bases. Germline values: CDR1 SNHLY, CDR2 FYNNEI. The CDR3 extends over 16 amino acids. V dropped 3 bases and J dropped 3; count of bases not matched to a gene: 6. The CDR3 nucleotides are TGTGCCAGCAGTGACCTCCCGGGACAGGGGACAGATACGCAGTATTTT. Translating gives CASSDLPGQGTDTQYF.

The chain carries TRBV29-1 and TRBJ1-5; D uncertain. Trimming removed 7 bases at V and 2 bases at J, with 12 bases between. Germline values: CDR1 SQVTM, CDR2 ANQGSEA. The CDR3 runs to 13 residues. The CDR3 DNA reads as TGCAGCGGGAGCCTGGGAGGCAATCAGCCCCAGCATTTT. It codes for CSGSLGGNQPQHF.

This clone was seen a single time. The chain recombines TRBV19 with TRBJ2-7, with 7 positions matching TRBD2. The CDR3 sequence is 16 residues long. V shed 3 bases, J shed 4 bases, and the junction held 12 bases outside the gene matches. Per germline, CDR1 LNHDA and CDR2 SQIVND (reference sequence). The DNA of the CDR3 is TGTGCCAGTAGTATGTCCCCGGGAGGAGGTATGTACGAGCAGTACTTC. As protein: CASSMSPGGGMYEQYF.

The chain joins TRBV29-1 to TRBJ2-5; tentatively, D is TRBD2 (6 bases). Trimming removed 6 bases at V and 5 bases at J, with 22 bases between. Germline CDR1 and CDR2: SQVTM and ANQGSEA. The CDR3 extends over 15 amino acids. The CDR3 here is CSVSVAVFSGETQYF. The CDR3 coding sequence is TGCAGCGTCTCGGTAGCGGTCTTCTCAGGGGAGACCCAGTACTTC.

The gene calls are TRBV5-1 and TRBJ2-1; 9 bases align to TRBD1. V shed 0 bases and J 6 bases; nucleotides not matched to a gene: 4. The CDR3 loop spans 15 amino acids. CDR1 SGHRS and CDR2 YFSETQ come from the germline V gene. The CDR3 sequence is CASSLGGQGFNEQFF. DNA for the CDR3: TGCGCCAGCAGCTTGGGGGGACAGGGATTCAATGAGCAGTTCTTC. Supplemented by reference TRBV5-1 and TRBJ2-1, the full variable domain reads KAGVTQTPRYLIKTRGQQVTLSCSPISGHRSVSWYQQTPGQGLQFLFEYFSETQRNKGNFPGRFSGRQFSNSRSEMNVSTLELGDSALYLCASSLGGQGFNEQFFGPGTRLTVL.

This chain links TRBV11-2 with TRBJ2-2; D is unresolved. CDR1 is SGHAT and CDR2 is FQNNGV in the germline V gene. The CDR3 covers 13 residues. Between the trimmed V and J ends, which lost 6 bases and 1 base, there was a span of 6 bases. This chain's CDR3 is CASSLENTGELFF. The DNA for the CDR3 is TGTGCCAGCAGTCTAGAGAACACCGGGGAGCTGTTTTTT.

The chain recombines TRBV4-2 with TRBJ1-2; no definite D call. CDR3 length: 12 amino acids. Germline V gene data show CDR1 as LGHNA and CDR2 as YNFKEQ. V dropped 4 bases and J dropped 8 bases, with 11 bases sitting between them. CDR3 residues: CASSRAARGYTF. The CDR3 region has the DNA TGTGCCAGCAGCCGCGCCGCCCGGGGCTACACCTTC.

The chain uses TRBV7-8 and TRBJ2-1; possibly TRBD2 for D (5 bases). Trimming left V 4 bases short and J 4 bases short, with 14 bases between. The CDR3 spans 15 residues. Per germline, CDR1 SGHVS and CDR2 FQNEAQ. The CDR3 is CASSSSSSGYNEQFF. In DNA form, the CDR3 reads TGTGCCAGCAGCTCCTCTAGTTCGGGGTACAATGAGCAGTTCTTC.

The chain joins TRBV7-7 to TRBJ2-7, with D possibly TRBD2 on 6 matching bases. The CDR3 runs 14 residues. CDR1 SSHAT and CDR2 FNYEAQ come from the germline V gene (reference sequence). The V end was cut by 1 base, the J end by 0 bases, with 7 bases between. The CDR3 loop reads CASSLGGTSYEQYF. The CDR3 DNA sequence: TGTGCCAGCAGCTTAGGCGGGACCTCCTACGAGCAGTACTTC.

Within the sample, this clone is medium-sized. The chain combines TRBV30 with TRBJ2-2; D is unclear. The CDR3 has 13 amino acids. Germline-derived CDR1 and CDR2 are GTSNPN and SVGIG (reference sequence). The V end lost 0 bases, the J end lost 6 bases, and 8 bases lay between the germline ends. The chain's CDR3 is CAWSVGEAGELFF. The CDR3, as DNA: TGTGCCTGGAGTGTCGGCGAGGCCGGGGAGCTGTTTTTT.

This clone was counted between two and nine times. The chain uses TRBV6-5 and TRBJ1-1; D remains ambiguous. V lost 6 bases, J lost 0 bases, and 8 bases lay in between. CDR1 and CDR2 (germline): MNHEY, SVGAGI. The CDR3 runs 13 residues. This chain's CDR3 is CASRGLLNTEAFF. The CDR3, as DNA: TGTGCCAGCAGAGGACTGCTGAACACTGAAGCTTTCTTT.

The chain carries TRBV9 and TRBJ2-1; 7 positions match TRBD2. The germline V gene encodes CDR1 SGDLS and CDR2 YYNGEE. V shed 6 bases and J 5 bases; nucleotides not matched to a gene: 26. The CDR3 has 20 amino acids. CDR3 sequence (DNA): TGTGCCAGCACCACTCCGACTGGGAGGGAGGGTGTTCCGATAAACAATGAGCAGTTCTTC. It translates to CASTTPTGREGVPINNEQFF.

The V call is TRBV19, the J call TRBJ1-2, with 9 positions matching TRBD1. Per germline, CDR1 LNHDA and CDR2 SQIVND (reference sequence). The CDR3 covers 14 residues. The V and J ends lost 3 bases and 5 bases, in that order; junction bases with no gene match: 4. The CDR3 is CASSMYGQGYGYTF. CDR3 nucleotide sequence: TGTGCCAGTAGTATGTACGGACAGGGGTATGGCTACACCTTC. Full variable domain (remainder filled in from reference TRBV19 and TRBJ1-2): DGGITQSPKYLFRKEGQNVTLSCEQNLNHDAMYWYRQDPGQGLRLIYYSQIVNDFQKGDIAEGYSVSREKKESFPLTVTSAQKNPTAFYLCASSMYGQGYGYTFGSGTRLTVV.

V is TRBV11-2 and J is TRBJ2-7; 9 bases line up with TRBD1. This CDR3 contains 15 residues. The ends lost 1 base at V and 2 bases at J; junction bases unmatched: 3. The germline CDR1 and CDR2 sequences are SGHAT and FQNNGV. The CDR3 DNA reads as TGTGCCAGCAGCTTAGGGACAGGGGTTGCCTACGAGCAGTACTTC. It is translated as CASSLGTGVAYEQYF.

The chain employs TRBV28 and TRBJ1-2; no reliable D call. Between the trimmed V and J ends, which lost 3 bases and 1 base, there was a span of 6 bases. In germline, CDR1 is MDHEN, CDR2 SYDVKM. This CDR3 has 13 amino acids. CDR3 sequence reads: CASSLAINYGYTF. The CDR3 nucleotides are TGTGCCAGCAGTTTGGCCATTAACTATGGCTACACCTTC.

This chain connects TRBV5-1 to TRBJ2-5; 9 bases are shared with TRBD1. The V segment lost 2 bases and the J segment 5 bases; nucleotides outside the gene matches: 4. The CDR3 is made up of 14 amino acids. Germline CDR1 is SGHRS and CDR2 is YFSETQ. The CDR3 loop reads CASSLQGAPETQYF. The CDR3 region has the DNA TGCGCCAGCAGCTTACAGGGGGCGCCGGAGACCCAGTACTTC.

The sample holds one count of this clone. The V and J genes are TRBV5-1 and TRBJ2-7; D perhaps matches TRBD1 (6 bases). Trimming stripped 5 bases from V and 9 bases from J, with 21 bases between. The CDR3 covers 14 residues. CDR1 and CDR2 from the germline V gene are SGHRS and YFSETQ. In nucleotides, the CDR3 is TGCGCCAGCAGTTTCAGGACAGACTCAACGGGGCAGTACTTC. Amino acids: CASSFRTDSTGQYF.

The CDR3 here is CAWTSGRIDTQYF. The DNA of the CDR3 is TGTGCCTGGACTAGCGGGAGGATAGATACGCAGTATTTT. The chain is built from TRBV30 and TRBJ2-3, with 11 nucleotides matching TRBD2. Trimming cost V 4 bases and J 5 bases; bases outside gene matches: 2. CDR3 length: 13 residues. Germline V gene lookup returns CDR1 GTSNPN and CDR2 SVGIG (reference sequence).

The sample holds one count of this clone. This chain connects TRBV23-1 to TRBJ2-5; D is possibly TRBD1 (7 bases). TRBV23-1 is placed among ORFs of uncertain function. This CDR3 is 15 amino acids long. The V end lost 3 bases, the J end lost 2 bases, and 13 bases lay between the germline ends. CDR3 nucleotide sequence: TGCGCCAGCAGTCAGGAGGGGGCGAGACAAGAGACCCAGTACTTC. It encodes CASSQEGARQETQYF.

The chain links TRBV19 to TRBJ1-1; TRBD1 matches at 7 bases. The CDR3 totals 13 residues. After removal of 4 bases from V and 4 bases from J, the junction contained 3 bases not matched to a gene. Germline CDR1 LNHDA, CDR2 SQIVND (reference sequence). As DNA, the CDR3 is TGTGCCAGTAGTACCTCAGGGGGCACTGAAGCTTTCTTT. Its translation: CASSTSGGTEAFF.

This clone was counted a few times. The chain carries TRBV29-1 and TRBJ1-1; D call uncertain. The CDR3 totals 11 residues. V lost 6 bases and J 3 bases, leaving 8 bases between the germline ends. Germline CDR1 SQVTM, CDR2 ANQGSEA. The CDR3 sequence: CSVAQYTEAFF. The CDR3 DNA follows: TGCAGCGTCGCACAGTACACTGAAGCTTTCTTT.